A single sample is the source of the 27 T cell receptor beta chains below, sequenced in a study of cytomegalovirus exposure and HLA in healthy donors. PCR used 60 Vbeta primers and 13 Jbeta primers. Here immunoSEQ multiplex PCR was the method, and the copy in TCRdb shows in-frame clones only, minus some. The data contain roughly 230,000 clones, approximately 84% of them singletons. Sequencing input: PBMCs. These receptors originate from a girl aged 2 to 10 in good health and CMV-seronegative.

This clone occurred a few times. The J gene is TRBJ1-2, the V gene TRBV5-6; D is ambiguous. Trimming removed 0 bases at V and 8 bases at J, with 14 bases between. This CDR3 region has 14 residues. Germline values: CDR1 SGHDT, CDR2 YYEEEE. CDR3 in amino acids: CASSLAVGSAGYTF. CDR3 DNA sequence: TGTGCCAGCAGCTTGGCCGTCGGGTCTGCCGGCTACACCTTC.

The chain is built from TRBV12-2 and TRBJ1-5; the table's D call, TRBD1, has no DNA check behind it. TRBV12-2 is classified as a pseudogene. The CDR3 spans 15 residues. The CDR3 nucleotides read TGTGCAAGTCGCCCCTCAGGGCGGAACAATCAGCCCCAGCATTTT. The encoded protein is CASRPSGRNNQPQHF.

The genes are TRBV6-5 and TRBJ1-2; TRBD1 might be the D (6 bases). V was trimmed by 6 bases and J by 1 base, leaving 9 bases between them. Germline V CDR1 and CDR2: MNHEY, SVGAGI. The length of the CDR3 is 13 residues. For the CDR3, the DNA is TGTGCCAGCAGCATGGACAGTAACTATGGCTACACCTTC. This sequence encodes CASSMDSNYGYTF.

This chain links TRBV18 with TRBJ1-1; D unclear. Germline loops: CDR1 KGHSH, CDR2 LQKENI. Trimming stripped 2 bases from V and 7 bases from J, with 14 bases between. This CDR3 contains 14 residues. CDR3 residues: CASSPSGKGGEAFF. The CDR3 DNA follows: TGTGCCAGCTCACCATCCGGGAAGGGTGGTGAAGCTTTCTTT. The entire variable domain, with the rest obtained from reference TRBV18 and TRBJ1-1, is as follows: NAGVMQNPRHLVRRRGQEARLRCSPMKGHSHVYWYRQLPEEGLKFMVYLQKENIIDESGMPKERFSAEFPKEGPSILRIQQVVRGDSAAYFCASSPSGKGGEAFFGQGTRLTVV.

This chain joins TRBV7-3 and TRBJ2-5, with D tentatively TRBD1 (5 bases). CDR1 is SGHTA, CDR2 FQGTGA, per germline. This CDR3 comprises 14 residues. V was shortened by 3 bases and J by 2 bases, with 10 bases between the two germline ends. The DNA for the CDR3 is TGTGCCAGCAGCTTCCCAGGGTTTCAAGAGACCCAGTACTTC. Translated, it gives CASSFPGFQETQYF.

The V gene is TRBV5-4, the J gene TRBJ2-7; 7 bases are a match to TRBD1. The CDR3 is 14 amino acids. CDR1 and CDR2 from the germline V gene are SGHNT and YYREEE (reference sequence). Trimming cost V 3 bases and J 4 bases; bases outside gene matches: 7. In DNA form, the CDR3 reads TGTGCCAGCAGCTCCCGGGACAGAACTTACGAGCAGTACTTC. Protein: CASSSRDRTYEQYF.

J is TRBJ2-1 and V is TRBV27, with D perhaps matching TRBD2 (7 bases). Trimming pared 11 bases from V and 4 bases from J, leaving 15 bases between. The CDR3 is made up of 13 amino acids. CDR1 and CDR2 (germline): MNHEY, SMNVEV (reference sequence). CDR3 region: CAVWRGPYNEQFF. The CDR3 DNA reads as TGTGCCGTGTGGCGGGGGCCATACAATGAGCAGTTCTTC.

The gene calls are TRBV6-4 and TRBJ1-2, with D possibly matching TRBD1 (6 bases). The CDR3 sequence is 12 residues long. Germline-derived CDR1 and CDR2 are MRHNA and SNTAGT. Trimming removed 4 bases at V and 7 bases at J, with 10 bases between. The CDR3 loop is CASSAQGTGYTF. CDR3 coding DNA: TGTGCCAGCAGTGCCCAGGGGACTGGCTACACCTTC.

This chain connects TRBV6-6 to TRBJ2-5; 11 nucleotides agree with TRBD1. Germline CDR1 MNHNY, CDR2 SVGAGI (reference sequence). The trim removed 2 bases at V and 2 bases at J, leaving 1 base unmatched. The CDR3 runs to 15 residues. The CDR3 region has the DNA TGTGCCAGCAGTTACGGGACAGGGGGGCAAGAGACCCAGTACTTC. Translating it yields CASSYGTGGQETQYF.

The genes are TRBV7-9 and TRBJ1-5, with a tentative D call TRBD1 (5 bases). The CDR3 has 15 amino acids. Trimming removed 5 bases at V and 7 bases at J, with 18 bases between. Germline V gene sequence: CDR1 SEHNR, CDR2 FQNEAQ (reference sequence). CDR3 residues: CASSPGEGMAQPQHF. CDR3 DNA: TGTGCCAGCAGCCCCGGGGAGGGGATGGCACAGCCCCAGCATTTT.

The chain combines TRBV7-9 with TRBJ2-1; 8 bases align to TRBD1. CDR1 and CDR2 from the germline V gene are SEHNR and FQNEAQ (reference sequence). This CDR3 contains 13 residues. The V and J ends lost 5 bases and 14 bases, in that order; junction bases with no gene match: 11. The CDR3 loop is CASSPIDRGSEFF. The CDR3 DNA is TGTGCCAGCAGCCCTATTGACAGGGGAAGTGAGTTCTTC.

The chain couples TRBV11-3 to TRBJ2-1, with TRBD2 matching over 7 bases. Germline CDR1 is SGHNT and CDR2 is YENEEA. With 5 bases clipped from V and 4 bases from J, the junction kept 11 bases outside the gene matches. CDR3 length: 16 amino acids. The CDR3 region has the DNA TGTGCCAGCAGCCTAAATGGACTAGTTGGGTACAATGAGCAGTTCTTC. It translates to CASSLNGLVGYNEQFF.

The chain couples TRBV6-5 to TRBJ1-1; D gene uncertain. The CDR3 sequence is 14 residues long. Germline V gene lookup returns CDR1 MNHEY and CDR2 SVGAGI. Trimming left V 2 bases short and J 1 base short, with 8 bases between. CDR3 protein: CASSYGGRNTEAFF. The CDR3 bases are TGTGCCAGCAGTTACGGAGGGCGGAACACTGAAGCTTTCTTT.

CDR3 in amino acids: CASSSRTSGGPGVTYNEQFF. DNA for the CDR3: TGTGCCAGCAGCAGCCGGACTAGCGGGGGGCCGGGTGTTACCTACAATGAGCAGTTCTTC. The V call is TRBV21-1, the J call TRBJ2-1; the table names TRBD2, a call not compared with the DNA. TRBV21-1 is given as a pseudogene. This CDR3 has 20 residues.

V is TRBV2 and J is TRBJ1-5; TRBD1 matches 11 bases. Germline V gene sequence: CDR1 SNHLY, CDR2 FYNNEI. V dropped 2 bases and J dropped 0; count of bases not matched to a gene: 6. The CDR3 contains 18 residues. CDR3 coding DNA: TGTGCCAGCAGTGAATATCGGACAGGGGGCTTTAGCAATCAGCCCCAGCATTTT. It translates to CASSEYRTGGFSNQPQHF.

In its sample, this clone was seen a few times. The chain has TRBV10-3 and TRBJ1-1; D unresolved. This CDR3 region has 13 residues. V shed 0 bases and J shed 3 bases, with 5 bases lying between them. Germline CDR1 is ENHRY and CDR2 is SYGVKD. The CDR3 loop reads CAISESRDTEAFF. The CDR3 DNA follows: TGTGCCATCAGTGAGTCGAGAGACACTGAAGCTTTCTTT.

DNA of the CDR3: TGTGCCAGCAGCTTGTTTGCAGGTACCACAGATACGCAGTATTTT. This codes for CASSLFAGTTDTQYF. The gene calls are TRBV5-4 and TRBJ2-3; D unresolved. The CDR3 runs 15 residues. Germline V CDR1 and CDR2: SGHNT, YYREEE (reference sequence). Trimming removed 1 base at V and 2 bases at J, with 11 bases between.

This chain links TRBV14 with TRBJ1-1; possibly TRBD1 for D (6 bases). This CDR3 region has 14 residues. CDR1 is SGHDN, CDR2 FVKESK, per germline. The V end was cut by 0 bases, the J end by 1 base, with 6 bases between. The CDR3 bases are TGTGCCAGCAGCCAAGAAGGGGGGAACACTGAAGCTTTCTTT. Its translation is CASSQEGGNTEAFF. Together with reference TRBV14 and TRBJ1-1, the CDR3 gives the full variable domain: EAGVTQFPSHSVIEKGQTVTLRCDPISGHDNLYWYRRVMGKEIKFLLHFVKESKQDESGMPNNRFLAERTGGTYSTLKVQPAELEDSGVYFCASSQEGGNTEAFFGQGTRLTVV.

The V and J genes are TRBV7-3 and TRBJ2-2; 7 bases fit TRBD2. The J segment lost 4 bases and the V segment lost 4 bases, leaving 9 bases of the junction unmatched. CDR3 size: 16 residues. Germline V CDR1 and CDR2: SGHTA, FQGTGA. CDR3 sequence reads: CASSSRGERSTGELFF. The CDR3 bases are TGTGCCAGCAGCTCACGGGGGGAAAGGAGCACCGGGGAGCTGTTTTTT.

This chain connects TRBV5-1 to TRBJ1-2; a possible D gene is TRBD1 (6 bases). CDR1 SGHRS and CDR2 YFSETQ come from the germline V gene. Between the trimmed V and J ends, which lost 5 bases and 0 bases, there was a span of 14 bases. This CDR3 contains 15 residues. CDR3 in DNA: TGCGCCAGCAGAAGGGACACCGCGACTAACTATGGCTACACCTTC. This codes for CASRRDTATNYGYTF.

The rearrangement joins TRBV29-1 to TRBJ1-2, with TRBD1 matching 8 bases. Germline CDR1 SQVTM, CDR2 ANQGSEA. This CDR3 has 13 amino acids. The J segment lost 2 bases and the V segment lost 3 bases, leaving 2 bases of the junction unmatched. Here the CDR3 DNA reads TGCAGCGTTGACAGGGGGCGCAACTATGGCTACACCTTC. This gives the protein CSVDRGRNYGYTF.

The V and J genes are TRBV6-6 and TRBJ1-6; tentatively, D is TRBD1 (6 bases). Trimming took 5 bases from V and 5 from J, leaving 13 bases between them. Germline V gene data show CDR1 as MNHNY and CDR2 as SVGAGI (reference sequence). The CDR3 runs to 15 residues. The CDR3 bases are TGTGCCAGCAGTGCGAGGGGGAGAGATAATTCACCCCTCCACTTT. Translation: CASSARGRDNSPLHF.

The chain combines TRBV14 with TRBJ1-2; tentative D call: TRBD1 (5 bases). Germline loops: CDR1 SGHDN, CDR2 FVKESK. V lost 1 base and J lost 6, with 12 bases in between. The CDR3 runs to 14 residues. The CDR3 sequence is CASSQVSGFDGYTF. The CDR3 nucleotides read TGTGCCAGCAGCCAAGTGTCAGGGTTCGATGGCTACACCTTC.

As DNA, the CDR3 is TGTGCCAGTAGTAATGACAGGGGAGGGGATACGCAGTATTTT. Translated: CASSNDRGGDTQYF. The V gene is TRBV19, the J gene TRBJ2-3; D perhaps matches TRBD1 (8 bases). Germline V gives CDR1 LNHDA, CDR2 SQIVND (reference sequence). The CDR3 has 14 residues. V lost 4 bases and J 6 bases, leaving 14 bases between the germline ends. The entire variable domain, with the rest obtained from reference TRBV19 and TRBJ2-3, is as follows: DGGITQSPKYLFRKEGQNVTLSCEQNLNHDAMYWYRQDPGQGLRLIYYSQIVNDFQKGDIAEGYSVSREKKESFPLTVTSAQKNPTAFYLCASSNDRGGDTQYFGPGTRLTVL.

The chain is built from TRBV5-6 and TRBJ2-5; 7 bases are shared with TRBD1. J was trimmed by 4 bases and V by 0 bases; bases with no gene match: 3. The CDR3 is 14 amino acids. In germline, CDR1 is SGHDT, CDR2 YYEEEE. The CDR3 here is CASSLGTGGETQYF. CDR3 DNA sequence: TGTGCCAGCAGCTTGGGGACAGGAGGAGAGACCCAGTACTTC.

The chain carries TRBV7-8 and TRBJ2-7; D remains unclear. V lost 4 bases and J lost 2, with 12 bases in between. CDR1 is SGHVS, CDR2 FQNEAQ, per germline. The CDR3 extends over 14 amino acids. CDR3 protein: CASSSNTVPYEQYF. The CDR3 DNA follows: TGTGCCAGCAGCTCCAATACAGTACCCTACGAGCAGTACTTC.

This clone was counted between two and nine times. V is TRBV7-9 and J is TRBJ1-5; 9 positions match TRBD1. This CDR3 has 17 amino acids. From germline, CDR1 is SEHNR and CDR2 FQNEAQ (reference sequence). J lost 5 bases, V lost 2 bases, and 10 bases had no gene match. The CDR3: CASSLSPDRGRDQPQHF. The CDR3 nucleotides read TGTGCCAGCAGCTTAAGCCCCGACAGGGGGAGGGATCAGCCCCAGCATTTT.